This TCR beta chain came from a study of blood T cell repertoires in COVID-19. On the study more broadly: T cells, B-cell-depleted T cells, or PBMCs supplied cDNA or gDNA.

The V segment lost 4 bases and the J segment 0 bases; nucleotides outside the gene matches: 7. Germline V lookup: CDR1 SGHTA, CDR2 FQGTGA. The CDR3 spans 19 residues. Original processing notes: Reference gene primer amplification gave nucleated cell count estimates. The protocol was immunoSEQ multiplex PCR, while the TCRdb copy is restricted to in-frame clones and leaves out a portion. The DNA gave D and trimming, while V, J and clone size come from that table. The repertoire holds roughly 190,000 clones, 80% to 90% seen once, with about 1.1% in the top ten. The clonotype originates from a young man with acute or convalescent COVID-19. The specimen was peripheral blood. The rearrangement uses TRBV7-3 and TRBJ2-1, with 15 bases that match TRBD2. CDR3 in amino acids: CASSSQGLAGGSSYNEQFF. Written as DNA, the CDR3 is TGTGCCAGCAGCTCACAGGGACTAGCGGGAGGCAGCTCCTACAATGAGCAGTTCTTC.